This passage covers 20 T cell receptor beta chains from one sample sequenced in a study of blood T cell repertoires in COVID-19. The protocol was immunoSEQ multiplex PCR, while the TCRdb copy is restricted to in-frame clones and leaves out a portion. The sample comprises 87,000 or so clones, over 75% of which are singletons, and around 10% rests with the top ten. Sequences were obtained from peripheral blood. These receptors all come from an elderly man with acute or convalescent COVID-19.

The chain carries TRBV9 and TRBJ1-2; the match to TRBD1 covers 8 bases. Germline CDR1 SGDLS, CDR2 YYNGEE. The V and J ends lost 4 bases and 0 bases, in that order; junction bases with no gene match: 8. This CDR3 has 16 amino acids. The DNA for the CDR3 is TGTGCCAGCAGCCCGGGGACAGGACAGTCTAACTATGGCTACACCTTC. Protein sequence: CASSPGTGQSNYGYTF.

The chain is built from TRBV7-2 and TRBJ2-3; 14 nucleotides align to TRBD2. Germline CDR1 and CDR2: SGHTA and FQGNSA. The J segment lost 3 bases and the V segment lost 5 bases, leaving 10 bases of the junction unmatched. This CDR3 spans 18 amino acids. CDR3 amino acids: CASSHLGLAGGSTDTQYF. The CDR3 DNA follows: TGTGCCAGCAGCCACCTAGGACTAGCGGGGGGCTCAACAGATACGCAGTATTTT.

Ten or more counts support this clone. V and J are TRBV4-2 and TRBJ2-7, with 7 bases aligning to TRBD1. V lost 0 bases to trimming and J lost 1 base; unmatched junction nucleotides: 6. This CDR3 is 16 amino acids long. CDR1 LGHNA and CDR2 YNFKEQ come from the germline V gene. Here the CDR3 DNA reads TGTGCCAGCAGCCAAGATATGGGGGACAGTTCCTACGAGCAGTACTTC. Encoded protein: CASSQDMGDSSYEQYF.

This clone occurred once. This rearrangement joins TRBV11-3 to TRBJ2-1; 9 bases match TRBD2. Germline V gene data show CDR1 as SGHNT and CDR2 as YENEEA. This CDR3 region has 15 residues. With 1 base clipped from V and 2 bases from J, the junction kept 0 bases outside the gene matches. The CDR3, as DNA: TGTGCCAGCAGCTTAGCTAGCGGGGCCTACAATGAGCAGTTCTTC. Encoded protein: CASSLASGAYNEQFF.

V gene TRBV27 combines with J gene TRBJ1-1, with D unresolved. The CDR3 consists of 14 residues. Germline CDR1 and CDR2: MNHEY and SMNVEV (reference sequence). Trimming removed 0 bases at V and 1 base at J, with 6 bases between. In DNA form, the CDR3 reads TGTGCCAGCAGTTTATCGGACTCGAACACTGAAGCTTTCTTT. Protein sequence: CASSLSDSNTEAFF.

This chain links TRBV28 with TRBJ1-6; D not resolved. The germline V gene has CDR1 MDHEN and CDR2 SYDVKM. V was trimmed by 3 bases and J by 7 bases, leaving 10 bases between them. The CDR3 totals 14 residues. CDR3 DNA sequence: TGTGCCAGCAGTTTTGGGGAGAGAAATTCACCCCTCCACTTT. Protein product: CASSFGERNSPLHF.

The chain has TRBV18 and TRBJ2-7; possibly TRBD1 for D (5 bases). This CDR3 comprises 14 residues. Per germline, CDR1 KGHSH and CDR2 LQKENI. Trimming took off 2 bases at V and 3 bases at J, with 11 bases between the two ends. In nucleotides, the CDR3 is TGTGCCAGCTCACCAGGTTTACAGGACTACGAGCAGTACTTC. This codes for CASSPGLQDYEQYF.

The chain's CDR3 is CASSPGTVSYVNYGYTF. CDR3 in DNA: TGTGCCAGCAGCCCGGGGACTGTATCTTATGTTAACTATGGCTACACCTTC. This chain connects TRBV7-2 to TRBJ1-2; TRBD1 might be the D (5 bases). The germline CDR1 and CDR2 sequences are SGHTA and FQGNSA. CDR3 size: 17 residues. The V end was cut by 5 bases, the J end by 1 base, with 20 bases between.

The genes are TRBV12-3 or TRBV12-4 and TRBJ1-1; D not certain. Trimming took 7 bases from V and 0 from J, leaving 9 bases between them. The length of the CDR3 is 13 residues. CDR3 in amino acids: CASTRPLNTEAFF. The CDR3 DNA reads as TGTGCCAGCACTAGACCCTTGAACACTGAAGCTTTCTTT.

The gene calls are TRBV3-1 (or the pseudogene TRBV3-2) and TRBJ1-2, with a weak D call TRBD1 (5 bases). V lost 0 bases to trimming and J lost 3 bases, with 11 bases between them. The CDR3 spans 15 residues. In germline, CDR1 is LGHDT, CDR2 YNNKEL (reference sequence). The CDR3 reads CASSQEQGRYYGYTF. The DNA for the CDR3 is TGTGCCAGCAGCCAAGAGCAGGGAAGATACTATGGCTACACCTTC.

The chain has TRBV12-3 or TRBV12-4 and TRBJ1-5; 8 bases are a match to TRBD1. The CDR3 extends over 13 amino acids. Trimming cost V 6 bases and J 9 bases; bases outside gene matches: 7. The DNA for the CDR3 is TGTGCCAGCAGGGACAGGGACTTTGGGCCCCAGCATTTT. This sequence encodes CASRDRDFGPQHF.

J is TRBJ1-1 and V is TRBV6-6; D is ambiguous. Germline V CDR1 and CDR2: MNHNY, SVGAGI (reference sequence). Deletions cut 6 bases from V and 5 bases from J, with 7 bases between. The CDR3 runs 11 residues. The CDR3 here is CASSPSTEAFF. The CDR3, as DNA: TGTGCCAGCAGCCCTAGTACTGAAGCTTTCTTT.

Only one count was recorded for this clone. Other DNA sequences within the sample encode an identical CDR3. Here the CDR3 reads CASSYSRDTEAFF. CDR3 nucleotides: TGTGCCAGCAGTTACTCGAGGGACACTGAAGCTTTCTTT. The chain joins TRBV6-5 to TRBJ1-1; D is unclear. Germline CDR1 is MNHEY and CDR2 is SVGAGI. There are 13 residues in the CDR3. Trimming took 0 bases from V and 3 from J, leaving 5 bases between them.

CDR3 sequence reads: CASTDRVSGNTEAFF. CDR3 nucleotide sequence: TGCGCCAGCACCGACAGGGTTAGTGGTAACACTGAAGCTTTCTTT. The V and J genes are TRBV5-1 and TRBJ1-1; 7 bases align to TRBD1. CDR3 length: 15 residues. Trimming took 6 bases from V and 2 from J; bases not matched to a gene: 10. CDR1 and CDR2 (germline): SGHRS, YFSETQ. Supplemented by reference TRBV5-1 and TRBJ1-1, the full variable domain reads KAGVTQTPRYLIKTRGQQVTLSCSPISGHRSVSWYQQTPGQGLQFLFEYFSETQRNKGNFPGRFSGRQFSNSRSEMNVSTLELGDSALYLCASTDRVSGNTEAFFGQGTRLTVV.

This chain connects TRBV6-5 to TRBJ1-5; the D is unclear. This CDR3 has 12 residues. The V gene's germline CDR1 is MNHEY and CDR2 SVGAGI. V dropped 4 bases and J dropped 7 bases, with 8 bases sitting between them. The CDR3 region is CASSSAGQPQHF. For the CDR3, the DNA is TGTGCCAGCAGTTCCGCGGGACAGCCCCAGCATTTT.

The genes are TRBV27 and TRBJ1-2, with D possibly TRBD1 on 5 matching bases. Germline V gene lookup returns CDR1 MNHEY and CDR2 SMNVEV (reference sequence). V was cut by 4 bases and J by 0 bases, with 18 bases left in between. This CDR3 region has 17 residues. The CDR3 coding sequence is TGTGCCAGCAGTTCCCAGGGTATTACCCTTTCTAACTATGGCTACACCTTC. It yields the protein CASSSQGITLSNYGYTF.

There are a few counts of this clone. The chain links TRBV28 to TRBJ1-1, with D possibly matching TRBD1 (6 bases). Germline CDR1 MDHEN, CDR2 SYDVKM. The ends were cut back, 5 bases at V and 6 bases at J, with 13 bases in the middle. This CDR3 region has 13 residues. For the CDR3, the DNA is TGTGCCAGCAGTGACCCAGGGGACGCTGAAGCTTTCTTT. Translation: CASSDPGDAEAFF.

CDR3: CASSPEVSEGYTF. Written as DNA, the CDR3 is TGTGCCAGCTCACCAGAGGTCTCGGAAGGCTACACCTTC. The rearrangement links TRBV18 to TRBJ1-2; D gene ambiguous. The germline CDR1 and CDR2 sequences are KGHSH and LQKENI. This CDR3 has 13 residues. The V gene lost 2 bases and the J gene lost 8 bases, with 12 bases spanning the gap.

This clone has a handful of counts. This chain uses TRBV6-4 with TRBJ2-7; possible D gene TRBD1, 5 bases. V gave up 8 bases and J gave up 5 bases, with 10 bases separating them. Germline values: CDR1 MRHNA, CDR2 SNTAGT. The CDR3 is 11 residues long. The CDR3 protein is CASVQVNEQYF. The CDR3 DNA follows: TGTGCCAGCGTACAGGTCAACGAGCAGTACTTC.

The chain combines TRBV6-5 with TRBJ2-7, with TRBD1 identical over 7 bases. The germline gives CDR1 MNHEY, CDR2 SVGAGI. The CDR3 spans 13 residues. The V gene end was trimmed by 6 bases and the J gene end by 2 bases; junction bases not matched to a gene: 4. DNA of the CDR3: TGTGCCAGCAGAACAGGGGAGACCTACGAGCAGTACTTC. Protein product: CASRTGETYEQYF.